Listed below are T cell receptor beta chains from one sample, sequenced in a study of T cell changes during pregnancy in multiple sclerosis. The method was immunoSEQ multiplex PCR; TCRdb's version includes in-frame clones alone and lacks a portion of them. The sample holds around 120,000 clones, approximately 93% seen once. Specimen: peripheral blood, collected after pregnancy. All receptors come from a female donor with multiple sclerosis, enrolled in a pregnancy study. CDR3s include the opening cysteine and the closing phenylalanine or tryptophan.

J,V,CDR3
TRBJ1-2,TRBV6-4,CASSDSPGIQGVIQGYTF
TRBJ2-1,TRBV27,CASSLLGTSSYNEQFF
TRBJ2-4,TRBV7-2,CASSLGLAKNIQYF
TRBJ2-7,TRBV18,CASSPTRGEQYF
TRBJ1-2,TRBV7-2,CASSPSRADYGYTF
TRBJ1-1,TRBV11-2,CASSDYEVANTEAFF
TRBJ2-2,TRBV6-6,CASSDDPATGELFF
TRBJ2-5,TRBV9,CASSQAGRQETQYF
TRBJ1-3,TRBV18,CASSPITGTGDLGNTIYF
TRBJ1-2,TRBV10-3,CAITTGQNYGYTF
TRBJ2-6,TRBV5-6,CASSPGLADPSGANVLTF
TRBJ1-5,TRBV7-7,CASSLDRDQPQHF
TRBJ1-1,TRBV5-1,CASSTIIRRAEAFF
TRBJ1-1,TRBV4-1,CASSLNRGLMNTEAFF
TRBJ1-3,TRBV2,CASRGQYTIYF
TRBJ1-5,TRBV6-1,CASSEGGQPSWQPQHF
TRBJ2-1,TRBV7-6,CASSLDLWQGYNEQFF
TRBJ2-1,TRBV9,CASSTAAGQGKNEQFF
TRBJ2-2,TRBV2,CASARRTNTGELFF
TRBJ1-6,TRBV19,CASSIGSWSPLHF
TRBJ1-5,TRBV2,CASGGYSNQPQHF
TRBJ2-7,TRBV6-6,CATRQGSAEQYF
TRBJ1-6,TRBV28,CATLRSSYNSPLHF
TRBJ2-2,TRBV4-1,CASSQSIKRGRTGELFF
TRBJ2-5,TRBV9,CASSPRAGGKTSGGKETQYF
TRBJ1-1,TRBV30,CAWRQGGRTEAFF
TRBJ1-1,TRBV11-2,CASSLGRTANTEAFF
TRBJ2-7,TRBV14,CAILLYRRDPYEQYF
TRBJ1-2,TRBV2,CASILGGSPNYGYTF
TRBJ1-2,TRBV27,CASRVTGQGKGYTF
TRBJ1-1,TRBV5-4,CASSSYPGGTEAFF
TRBJ2-5,TRBV5-8,CASSARYRGMWDGAQYF
TRBJ1-6,TRBV27,CASSLRDRVVAPLHF
TRBJ1-5,TRBV19,CASSVGVGVNQPQHF
TRBJ2-3,TRBV11-2,CASSLAPSGGATDTQYF
TRBJ1-2,TRBV19,CATRTGTNYGYTF
TRBJ2-7,TRBV18,CASSTDSDYEQYF
TRBJ2-7,TRBV6-5,CASSYSTGAKAYEQYF
TRBJ2-2,TRBV5-1,CASSLEGRRAGELFF
TRBJ1-2,TRBV7-2,CASRSGQTYGYTF
TRBJ2-7,TRBV2,CASSDGDSGYEQYF
TRBJ1-4,TRBV5-1,CASSDDREGRKLFF